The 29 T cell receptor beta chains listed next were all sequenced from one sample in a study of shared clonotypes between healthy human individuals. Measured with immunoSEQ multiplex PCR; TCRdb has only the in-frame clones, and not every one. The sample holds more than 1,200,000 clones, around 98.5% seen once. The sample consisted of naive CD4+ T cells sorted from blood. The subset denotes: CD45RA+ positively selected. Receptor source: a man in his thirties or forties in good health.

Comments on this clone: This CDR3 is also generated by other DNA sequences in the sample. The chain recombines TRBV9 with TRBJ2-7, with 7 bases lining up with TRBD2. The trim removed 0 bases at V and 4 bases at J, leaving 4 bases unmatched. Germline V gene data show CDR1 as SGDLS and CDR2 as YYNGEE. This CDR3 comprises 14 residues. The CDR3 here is CASSVAAGSYEQYF. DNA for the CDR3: TGTGCCAGCAGCGTAGCAGCGGGATCATACGAGCAGTACTTC.

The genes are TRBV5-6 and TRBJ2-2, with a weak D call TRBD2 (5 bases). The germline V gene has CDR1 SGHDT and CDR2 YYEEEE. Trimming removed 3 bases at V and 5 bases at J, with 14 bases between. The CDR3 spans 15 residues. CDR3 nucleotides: TGTGCCAGCAGCTCCTACCAAAAGCGGACCGGGGAGCTGTTTTTT. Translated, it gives CASSSYQKRTGELFF.

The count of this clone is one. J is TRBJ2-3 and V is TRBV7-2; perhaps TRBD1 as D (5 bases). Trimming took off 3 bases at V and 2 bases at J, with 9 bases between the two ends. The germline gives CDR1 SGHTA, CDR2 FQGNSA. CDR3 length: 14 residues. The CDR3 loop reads CASSFQGTTDTQYF. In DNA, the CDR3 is TGTGCCAGCAGCTTCCAGGGTACCACAGATACGCAGTATTTT.

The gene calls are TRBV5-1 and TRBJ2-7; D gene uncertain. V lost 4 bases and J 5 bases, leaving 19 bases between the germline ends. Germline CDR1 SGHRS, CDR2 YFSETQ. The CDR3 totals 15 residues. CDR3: CASSPEGSVSHEQYF. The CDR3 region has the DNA TGCGCCAGCAGCCCGGAAGGGTCTGTATCCCACGAGCAGTACTTC.

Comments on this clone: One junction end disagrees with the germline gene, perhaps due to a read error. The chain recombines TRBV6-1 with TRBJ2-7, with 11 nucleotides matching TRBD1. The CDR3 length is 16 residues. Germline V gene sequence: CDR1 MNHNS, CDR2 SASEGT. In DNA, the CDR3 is TGTGCCAGCAGCGAAGCTTTGGACAGGGGGCCGTACGAGCAGTACTTC. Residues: CASSEALDRGPYEQYF.

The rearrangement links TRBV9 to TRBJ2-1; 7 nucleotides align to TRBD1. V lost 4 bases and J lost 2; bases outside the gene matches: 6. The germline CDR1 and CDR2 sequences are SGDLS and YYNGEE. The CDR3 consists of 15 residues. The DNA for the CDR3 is TGTGCCAGCAGCCCCGACAGGGCACCCTACAATGAGCAGTTCTTC. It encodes CASSPDRAPYNEQFF.

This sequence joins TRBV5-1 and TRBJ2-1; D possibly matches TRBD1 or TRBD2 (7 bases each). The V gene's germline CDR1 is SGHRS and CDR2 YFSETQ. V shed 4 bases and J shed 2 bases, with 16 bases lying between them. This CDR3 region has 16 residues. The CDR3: CASSPHQGGTYNEQFF. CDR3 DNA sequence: TGCGCCAGCAGCCCCCACCAGGGGGGGACCTACAATGAGCAGTTCTTC.

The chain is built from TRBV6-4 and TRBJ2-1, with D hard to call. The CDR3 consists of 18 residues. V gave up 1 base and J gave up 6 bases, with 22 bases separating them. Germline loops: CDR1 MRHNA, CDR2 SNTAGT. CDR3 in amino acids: CASSDLLRAIAEFNEQFF. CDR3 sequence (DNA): TGTGCCAGCAGTGACTTACTTCGAGCCATAGCCGAGTTCAATGAGCAGTTCTTC.

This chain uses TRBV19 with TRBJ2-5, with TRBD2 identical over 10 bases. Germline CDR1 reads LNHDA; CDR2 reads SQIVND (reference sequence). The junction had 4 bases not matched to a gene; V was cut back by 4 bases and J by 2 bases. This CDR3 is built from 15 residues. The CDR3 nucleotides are TGTGCCAGTAGTACCCGGACTAGCGGACAAGAGACCCAGTACTTC. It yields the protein CASSTRTSGQETQYF.

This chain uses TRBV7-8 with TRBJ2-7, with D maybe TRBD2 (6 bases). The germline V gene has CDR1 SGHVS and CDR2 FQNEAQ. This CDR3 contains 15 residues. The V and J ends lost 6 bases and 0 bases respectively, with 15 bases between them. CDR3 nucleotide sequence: TGTGCCAGCAGATCGACCCCCGGGAGCTCCTACGAGCAGTACTTC. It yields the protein CASRSTPGSSYEQYF.

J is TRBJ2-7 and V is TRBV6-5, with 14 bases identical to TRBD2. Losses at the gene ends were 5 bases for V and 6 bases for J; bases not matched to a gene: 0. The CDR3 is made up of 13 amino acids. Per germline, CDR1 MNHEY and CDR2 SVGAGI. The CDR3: CASSGTSGSEQYF. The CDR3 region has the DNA TGTGCCAGCAGTGGGACTAGCGGGAGCGAGCAGTACTTC.

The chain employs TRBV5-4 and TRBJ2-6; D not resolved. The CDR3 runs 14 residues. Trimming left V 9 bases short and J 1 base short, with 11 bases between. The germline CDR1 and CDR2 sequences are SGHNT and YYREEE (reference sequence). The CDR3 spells CATGLTSGANVLTF. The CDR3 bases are TGTGCCACCGGGCTAACGTCTGGGGCCAACGTCCTGACTTTC.

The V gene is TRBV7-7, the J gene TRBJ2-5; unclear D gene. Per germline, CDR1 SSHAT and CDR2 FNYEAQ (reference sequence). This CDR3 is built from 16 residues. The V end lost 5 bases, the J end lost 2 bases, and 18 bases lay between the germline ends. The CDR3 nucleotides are TGTGCCAGCAGCCCAAACTATGTGGGTCCACAAGAGACCCAGTACTTC. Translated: CASSPNYVGPQETQYF.

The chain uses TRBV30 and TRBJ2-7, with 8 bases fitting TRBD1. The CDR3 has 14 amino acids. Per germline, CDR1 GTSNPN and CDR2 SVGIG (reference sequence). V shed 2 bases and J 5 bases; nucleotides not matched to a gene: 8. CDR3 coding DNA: TGTGCCTGGAGTCTAGTGACAGGGGCGGACGAGCAGTACTTC. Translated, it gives CAWSLVTGADEQYF.

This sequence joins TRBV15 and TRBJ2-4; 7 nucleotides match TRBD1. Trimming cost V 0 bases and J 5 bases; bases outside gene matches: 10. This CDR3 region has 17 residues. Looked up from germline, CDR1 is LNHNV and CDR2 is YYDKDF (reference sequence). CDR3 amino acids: CATSRDRRQGPQNIQYF. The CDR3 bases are TGTGCCACCAGCAGAGATAGAAGACAGGGCCCACAAAACATTCAGTACTTC.

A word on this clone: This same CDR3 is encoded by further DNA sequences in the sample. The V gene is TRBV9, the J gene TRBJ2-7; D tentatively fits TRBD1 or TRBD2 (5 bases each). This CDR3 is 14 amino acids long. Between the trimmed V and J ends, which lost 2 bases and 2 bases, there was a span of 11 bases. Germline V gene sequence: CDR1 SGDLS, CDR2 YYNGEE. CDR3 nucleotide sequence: TGTGCCAGCAGCGTGGGGACGGCGACCTACGAGCAGTACTTC. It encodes CASSVGTATYEQYF.

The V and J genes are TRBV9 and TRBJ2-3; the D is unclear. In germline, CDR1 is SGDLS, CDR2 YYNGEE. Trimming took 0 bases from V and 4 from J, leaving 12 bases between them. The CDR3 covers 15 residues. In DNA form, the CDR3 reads TGTGCCAGCAGCGTAGGGGGAACTGAAGCAGATACGCAGTATTTT. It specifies CASSVGGTEADTQYF.

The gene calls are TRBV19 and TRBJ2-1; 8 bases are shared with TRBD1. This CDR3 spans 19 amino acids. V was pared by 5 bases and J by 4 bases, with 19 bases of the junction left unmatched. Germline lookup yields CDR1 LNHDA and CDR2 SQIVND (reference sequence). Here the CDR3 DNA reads TGTGCCAGTAGTGCTCGCAGGGGGCGGGATAGCTATTGGTACAATGAGCAGTTCTTC. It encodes CASSARRGRDSYWYNEQFF.

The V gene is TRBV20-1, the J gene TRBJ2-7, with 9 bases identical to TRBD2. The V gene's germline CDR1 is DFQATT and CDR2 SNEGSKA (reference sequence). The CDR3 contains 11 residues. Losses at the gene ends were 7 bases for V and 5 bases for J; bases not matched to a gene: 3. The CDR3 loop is CSEASGNEQYF. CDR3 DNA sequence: TGCAGTGAAGCTAGCGGGAACGAGCAGTACTTC.

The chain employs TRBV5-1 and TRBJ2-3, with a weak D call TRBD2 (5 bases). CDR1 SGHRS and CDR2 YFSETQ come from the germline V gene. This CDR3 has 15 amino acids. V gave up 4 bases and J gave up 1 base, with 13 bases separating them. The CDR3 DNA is TGCGCCAGCAGCCCCGGGGTCTTCCGCACAGATACGCAGTATTTT. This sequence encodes CASSPGVFRTDTQYF.

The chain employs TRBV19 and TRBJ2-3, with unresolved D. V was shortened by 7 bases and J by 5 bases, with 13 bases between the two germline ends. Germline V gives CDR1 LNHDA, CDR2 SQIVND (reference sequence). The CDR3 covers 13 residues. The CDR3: CASTSSFQDTQYF. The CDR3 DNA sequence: TGTGCCAGTACCTCATCATTCCAAGATACGCAGTATTTT.

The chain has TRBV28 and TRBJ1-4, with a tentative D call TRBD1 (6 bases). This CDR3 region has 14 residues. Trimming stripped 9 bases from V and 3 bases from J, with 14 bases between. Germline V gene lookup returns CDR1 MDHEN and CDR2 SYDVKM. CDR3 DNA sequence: TGTGCCAGTAAGTCGACAGGCCCTAATGAAAAACTGTTTTTT. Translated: CASKSTGPNEKLFF. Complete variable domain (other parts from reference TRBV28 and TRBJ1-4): DVKVTQSSRYLVKRTGEKVFLECVQDMDHENMFWYRQDPGLGLRLIYFSYDVKMKEKGDIPEGYSVSREKKERFSLILESASTNQTSMYLCASKSTGPNEKLFFGSGTQLSVL.

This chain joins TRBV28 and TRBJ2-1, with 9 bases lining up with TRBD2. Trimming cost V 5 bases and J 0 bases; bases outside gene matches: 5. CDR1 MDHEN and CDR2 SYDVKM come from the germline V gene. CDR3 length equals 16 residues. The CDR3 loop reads CASSALAGDSYNEQFF. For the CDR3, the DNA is TGTGCCAGCAGTGCACTAGCGGGCGACTCCTACAATGAGCAGTTCTTC.

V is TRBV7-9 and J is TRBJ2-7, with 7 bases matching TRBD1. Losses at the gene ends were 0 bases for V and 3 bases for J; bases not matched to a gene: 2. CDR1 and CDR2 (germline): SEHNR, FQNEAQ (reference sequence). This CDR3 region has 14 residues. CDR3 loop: CASSLATGVYEQYF. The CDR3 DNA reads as TGTGCCAGCAGCTTAGCCACAGGGGTCTACGAGCAGTACTTC.

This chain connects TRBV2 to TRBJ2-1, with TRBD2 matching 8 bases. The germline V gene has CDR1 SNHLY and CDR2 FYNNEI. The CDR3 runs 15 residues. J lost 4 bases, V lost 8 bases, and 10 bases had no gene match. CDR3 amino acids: CASPNGSGRYNEQFF. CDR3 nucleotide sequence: TGTGCCAGCCCGAATGGCAGCGGGAGATACAATGAGCAGTTCTTC.

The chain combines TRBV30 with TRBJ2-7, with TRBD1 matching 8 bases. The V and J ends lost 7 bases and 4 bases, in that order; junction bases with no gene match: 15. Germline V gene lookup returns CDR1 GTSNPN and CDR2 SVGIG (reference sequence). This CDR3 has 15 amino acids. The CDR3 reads CASYGAQGQEYEQYF. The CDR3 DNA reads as TGTGCCTCCTACGGTGCACAGGGACAGGAGTACGAGCAGTACTTC.

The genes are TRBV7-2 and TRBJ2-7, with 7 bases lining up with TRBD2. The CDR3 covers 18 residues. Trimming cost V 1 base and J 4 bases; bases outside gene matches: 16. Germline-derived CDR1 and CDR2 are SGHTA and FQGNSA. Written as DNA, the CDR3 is TGTGCCAGCAGCTTAGTGGGTAGCGGGTGGGCCGGGACTTACGAGCAGTACTTC. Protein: CASSLVGSGWAGTYEQYF.

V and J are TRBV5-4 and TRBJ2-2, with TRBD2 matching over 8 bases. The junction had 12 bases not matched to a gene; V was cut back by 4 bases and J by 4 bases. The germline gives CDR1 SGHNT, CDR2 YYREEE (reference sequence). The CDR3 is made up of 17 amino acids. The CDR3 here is CASSPFPTAGVTGELFF. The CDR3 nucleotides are TGTGCCAGCAGCCCCTTCCCGACAGCGGGGGTCACCGGGGAGCTGTTTTTT.

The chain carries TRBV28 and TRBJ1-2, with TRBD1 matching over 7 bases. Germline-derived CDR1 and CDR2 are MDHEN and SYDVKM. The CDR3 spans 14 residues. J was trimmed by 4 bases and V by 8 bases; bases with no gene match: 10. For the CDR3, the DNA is TGTGCCAGCTCCAAATCGGGACAGATCTATGGCTACACCTTC. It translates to CASSKSGQIYGYTF.